Presented here are 23 T cell receptor beta chains from one specimen sequenced in a study of regulatory T cells in long-lasting Graves disease. This sample's time point: persistent/refractory GD, antithyroid drugs over 5 years with positive TRAb. From PBMCs, RNA was extracted and then used to make the TCR library. Construction of TCR beta libraries relied on iRepertoire HTBI primers and on Arm-PCR targeting CDR3 regions. TCRdb ran MiXCR on the multiplex PCR reads and lists one entry per CDR3 protein. The table shows some 330,000 distinct CDR3 sequences, with approximately 25% occurring only once. Sequences were derived from peripheral blood mononuclear cells (PBMCs), sampled when the disease was refractory, from a patient treated with antithyroid drugs. These receptors originate from a middle-aged woman with Graves disease.

In its sample, this clonotype was seen many times. The rearrangement joins TRBV12-3 or TRBV12-4 to TRBJ1-4; no reliable D call. V lost 1 base and J 11 bases, leaving 11 bases between the germline ends. CDR3 size: 13 residues. CDR3 nucleotides: TGTGCCAGCAGTTTAGTACGGAAGGCGAAACTGTTTTTT. Protein sequence: CASSLVRKAKLFF.

As for this clonotype: The conserved phenylalanine or tryptophan normally closing the CDR3 is absent here, so this likely arose from a read error. J is TRBJ2-2 and V is TRBV27; 7 positions match TRBD2. This CDR3 is 16 amino acids long. Germline V gives CDR1 MNHEY, CDR2 SMNVEV (reference sequence). Trimming took 6 bases from V and 8 from J; bases not matched to a gene: 15. In DNA, the CDR3 is TGTGCCAGCAGCCAGAGCGGGGCCCTCTCCCCGGGGGAGCTGTTTTCT. Protein sequence: CASSQSGALSPGELFS.

This chain connects TRBV29-1 to TRBJ1-1; D is perhaps TRBD1 (6 bases). Deletions cut 8 bases from V and 8 bases from J, with 18 bases between. This CDR3 contains 12 residues. Germline CDR1 is SQVTM and CDR2 is ANQGSEA. The CDR3 DNA sequence: TGCAGCACCCGGGAGGGGGTGGGGGAAGCTTTCTTT. Translation: CSTREGVGEAFF. The whole variable domain, filled in from reference TRBV29-1 and TRBJ1-1, reads SAVISQKPSRDICQRGTSLTIQCQVDSQVTMMFWYRQQPGQSLTLIATANQGSEATYESGFVIDKFPISRPNLTFSTLTVSNMSPEDSSIYLCSTREGVGEAFFGQGTRLTVV.

This clonotype has a count of ten or more. This chain links TRBV6-1 with TRBJ2-2, with a possible D match to TRBD2 (6 bases). The CDR3 is made up of 15 amino acids. V lost 6 bases, J lost 3 bases, and 14 bases lay in between. Germline CDR1 reads MNHNS; CDR2 reads SASEGT. This CDR3 is CASRGRDFYTGELFF. In DNA form, the CDR3 reads TGTGCCAGCAGGGGAAGGGACTTTTACACCGGGGAGCTGTTTTTT.

The chain joins TRBV7-9 to TRBJ1-6, with a weak D call TRBD1 (5 bases). CDR3 length equals 14 residues. Looked up from germline, CDR1 is SEHNR and CDR2 is FQNEAQ (reference sequence). Trimming stripped 1 base from V and 10 bases from J, with 11 bases between. The CDR3 DNA is TGTGCCAGCAGCTTAGTACAGGAGGGCTCACCCCTCCACTTT. Translating it yields CASSLVQEGSPLHF.

This clonotype was seen ten or more times. The genes are TRBV7-9 and TRBJ1-1; D may be TRBD1 (5 bases). Germline V gives CDR1 SEHNR, CDR2 FQNEAQ (reference sequence). The CDR3 runs 12 residues. V was pared by 8 bases and J by 6 bases, with 13 bases between. As DNA, the CDR3 is TGTGCCAGCGGGACCCGGAGGGCTGAAGCTTTCTTT. Protein product: CASGTRRAEAFF.

This clonotype occurred many times. The V gene is TRBV2, the J gene TRBJ1-4; 8 bases are a match to TRBD1. The CDR3 is made up of 14 amino acids. The V gene end was trimmed by 8 bases and the J gene end by 6 bases; junction bases not matched to a gene: 8. Germline lookup yields CDR1 SNHLY and CDR2 FYNNEI. This CDR3 is CASGKTGVYEKLFF. Written as DNA, the CDR3 is TGTGCCAGCGGGAAGACAGGGGTCTATGAAAAACTGTTTTTT.

The chain carries TRBV12-3 or TRBV12-4 and TRBJ2-7; D remains unclear. CDR3 size: 16 residues. Deletions cut 2 bases from V and 0 bases from J, with 14 bases between. DNA for the CDR3: TGTGCCAGCAGTTTAACGTCTCTAGGCCTCTCCTACGAGCAGTACTTC. This codes for CASSLTSLGLSYEQYF.

This clonotype was counted many times. This chain joins TRBV6-5 and TRBJ1-4, with D unresolved. This CDR3 is 14 amino acids long. CDR1 is MNHEY, CDR2 SVGAGI, per germline. Trimming stripped 0 bases from V and 1 base from J, with 3 bases between. The CDR3 protein is CASSYSETNEKLFF. CDR3 sequence (DNA): TGTGCCAGCAGTTACTCTGAAACTAATGAAAAACTGTTTTTT.

The chain carries TRBV6-1 and TRBJ2-5, with TRBD2 matching over 11 bases. The germline V gene encodes CDR1 MNHNS and CDR2 SASEGT. The CDR3 contains 18 residues. The J segment lost 2 bases and the V segment lost 4 bases, leaving 12 bases of the junction unmatched. The CDR3 DNA sequence: TGTGCCAGCAGTGTACTAGCGGGAGCCGAATACGCTCAAGAGACCCAGTACTTC. Residues: CASSVLAGAEYAQETQYF.

Remarks on this clonotype: As the CDR3 is not closed by the conserved phenylalanine or tryptophan, this likely results from a read error. The chain recombines TRBV2 with TRBJ2-7, with 8 bases lining up with TRBD2. Germline V gene sequence: CDR1 SNHLY, CDR2 FYNNEI. The trim removed 6 bases at V and 2 bases at J, leaving 15 bases unmatched. The CDR3 covers 17 residues. In DNA, the CDR3 is TGTGCCAGCAGCTTAGCGAGCGGGAGTTTCGTTACCTACGAGCAGTACTCC. Its translation: CASSLASGSFVTYEQYS.

This clonotype appeared many times. The chain couples TRBV28 to TRBJ2-7; 13 nucleotides match TRBD2. This CDR3 region has 16 residues. Trimming removed 4 bases from V and 2 bases from J; junction bases left unmatched: 5. CDR1 is MDHEN, CDR2 SYDVKM, per germline. Here the CDR3 DNA reads TGTGCCAGCAGTTGGGGGACTAGCGGGACACCCTACGAGCAGTACTTC. It is translated as CASSWGTSGTPYEQYF.

This clonotype was found many times. J is TRBJ1-1 and V is TRBV28; TRBD1 might be the D (5 bases). Trimming left V 1 base short and J 5 bases short, with 14 bases between. The CDR3 sequence is 15 residues long. The germline V gene encodes CDR1 MDHEN and CDR2 SYDVKM. CDR3: CASSLSLGGGTEAFF. The CDR3 DNA reads as TGTGCCAGCAGTTTATCTCTGGGGGGTGGAACTGAAGCTTTCTTT.

Note on this clonotype: This likely traces to a read error, being one base from a far larger clone. The chain has TRBV11-2 and TRBJ2-7; no clear D. The CDR3 extends over 14 amino acids. With 6 bases removed from V and 0 bases from J, the gap between germline ends came to 12 bases. Germline loops: CDR1 SGHAT, CDR2 FQNNGV. The CDR3 DNA is TGTGCCAGCAGTGTTAGGCTAAACTCCTACGAGCAGTACTTC. Its protein product is CASSVRLNSYEQYF.

This chain connects TRBV5-1 to TRBJ2-6, with D uncertain. This CDR3 is 16 amino acids long. V lost 4 bases to trimming and J lost 0 bases, with 11 bases between them. The germline V gene has CDR1 SGHRS and CDR2 YFSETQ. The CDR3 DNA reads TGCGCCAGCAGCCCTTACGGATTCTCTGGGGCCAACGTCCTGACTTTC. It codes for CASSPYGFSGANVLTF.

This clonotype was counted at least ten times. This chain connects TRBV10-1 to TRBJ2-5, with D perhaps given as TRBD1 or TRBD2 (5 bases each). From germline, CDR1 is WNHNN and CDR2 SYGVQD (reference sequence). The CDR3 totals 14 residues. Trimming took 3 bases from V and 3 from J, leaving 11 bases between them. This chain's CDR3 is CASSEEGLEETQYF. The DNA for the CDR3 is TGCGCCAGCAGTGAAGAGGGGTTGGAAGAGACCCAGTACTTC.

A few counts support this clonotype. The chain combines TRBV7-9 with TRBJ2-1, with 12 bases matching TRBD2. The CDR3 length is 15 residues. Looked up from germline, CDR1 is SEHNR and CDR2 is FQNEAQ (reference sequence). Trimming cost V 4 bases and J 7 bases; bases outside gene matches: 5. This CDR3 reads CASSSRLAGENEQFF. CDR3 DNA sequence: TGTGCCAGCAGCTCCAGACTAGCGGGAGAGAATGAGCAGTTCTTC.

A few counts support this clonotype. The genes are TRBV25-1 and TRBJ2-7, with a possible D match to TRBD2 (6 bases). CDR3 size: 14 residues. Germline CDR1 is MGHDK and CDR2 is SYGVNS. Deletions cut 2 bases from V and 0 bases from J, with 8 bases between. The DNA for the CDR3 is TGTGCCAGCAGTGAAGGGGGGTTCTCCTACGAGCAGTACTTC. Translated: CASSEGGFSYEQYF.

The table lists this clonotype with many counts. The chain links TRBV27 to TRBJ2-7; weak D call: TRBD2 (5 bases). Trimming took 0 bases from V and 4 from J, leaving 7 bases between them. The V gene's germline CDR1 is MNHEY and CDR2 SMNVEV (reference sequence). The CDR3 totals 13 residues. The CDR3 nucleotides read TGTGCCAGCAGTTTATCGGAGCGGTACGAGCAGTACTTC. Translation: CASSLSERYEQYF.

The V and J genes are TRBV2 and TRBJ2-7; 8 bases are shared with TRBD2. Germline CDR1 is SNHLY and CDR2 is FYNNEI. Trimming at V came to 7 bases and at J to 0 bases, leaving 5 bases not matched to a gene. The CDR3 totals 14 residues. The CDR3 here is CASTILADSYEQYF. The CDR3 nucleotides read TGTGCCAGCACTATACTAGCGGACTCCTACGAGCAGTACTTC.

The V and J genes are TRBV6-9 and TRBJ1-4, with D possibly matching TRBD1 (5 bases). The CDR3 loop spans 15 amino acids. Germline V gives CDR1 MNHGY, CDR2 SVAAGI. Trimming shortened V by 3 bases and J by 8 bases, and 16 bases separated the two germline ends. This CDR3 is CASSYRGRAGEKLFF. The CDR3 nucleotides read TGTGCCAGCAGTTACCGGGGCAGGGCGGGCGAAAAACTGTTTTTT.

This clonotype was recorded at least ten times. The chain has TRBV28 and TRBJ2-7; D gene unclear. Deletions cut 10 bases from V and 3 bases from J, with 31 bases between. The germline CDR1 and CDR2 sequences are MDHEN and SYDVKM. The CDR3 extends over 18 amino acids. The chain's CDR3 is CATEPLGVWPSRIYEQYF. The DNA of the CDR3 is TGTGCCACCGAGCCACTGGGTGTTTGGCCGTCCCGAATCTACGAGCAGTACTTC. Full variable domain (remainder filled in from reference TRBV28 and TRBJ2-7): DVKVTQSSRYLVKRTGEKVFLECVQDMDHENMFWYRQDPGLGLRLIYFSYDVKMKEKGDIPEGYSVSREKKERFSLILESASTNQTSMYLCATEPLGVWPSRIYEQYFGPGTRLTVT.

The CDR3 DNA is TGTGCCAGCAGCGACAGGCCGGGGACATACTCCTACGAGCAGTACTTC. Translating gives CASSDRPGTYSYEQYF. The chain combines TRBV3-1 with TRBJ2-7, with D maybe TRBD1 (6 bases). Germline assignment: CDR1 LGHDT and CDR2 YNNKEL (reference sequence). V lost 5 bases and J 0 bases, leaving 17 bases between the germline ends. CDR3 size: 16 residues.